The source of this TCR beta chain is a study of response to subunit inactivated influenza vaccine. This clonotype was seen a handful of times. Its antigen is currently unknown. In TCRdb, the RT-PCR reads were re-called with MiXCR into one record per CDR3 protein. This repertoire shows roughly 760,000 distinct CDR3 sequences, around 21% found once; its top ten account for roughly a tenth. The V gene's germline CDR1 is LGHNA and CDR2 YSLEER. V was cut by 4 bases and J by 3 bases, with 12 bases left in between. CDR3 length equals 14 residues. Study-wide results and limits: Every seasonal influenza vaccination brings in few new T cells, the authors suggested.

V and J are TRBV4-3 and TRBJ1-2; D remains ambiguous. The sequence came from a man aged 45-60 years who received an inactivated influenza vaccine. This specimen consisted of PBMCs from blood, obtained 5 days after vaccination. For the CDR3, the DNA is TGCGCCAGCAGCCTTTCTGGGGAGCACTATGGCTACACCTTC. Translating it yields CASSLSGEHYGYTF.